Described below is a single TCR beta chain sequence and its context. Its cognate antigen is unknown. This specimen comes from a study of shared clonotypes between healthy human individuals. Whole-study context: Aged between 18 and 49, the donors were two women and three men. Used for every donor were three CD4 naive, three CD4 memory, two CD8 naive and one CD8 memory plate.

CD8 cells classed as naive were CD45RO-negative and positively selected for CCR7, excluding terminally differentiated effector memory CD45RA+ cells. Nashville, Tennessee was home to all donors, who were Caucasian adults. Only in-frame clones appear in the TCRdb table, and some are missing; sequencing was by immunoSEQ multiplex PCR. The data contain around 1.9 million clones, about 94% of them singletons. Germline V gene lookup returns CDR1 LNHDA and CDR2 SQIVND (reference sequence). The CDR3 consists of 18 residues. V was trimmed by 3 bases and J by 2 bases, leaving 21 bases between them. Whole-study results and caveats: Non-shared clonotypes displayed generation probabilities falling below those of clonotypes present in all four donors.

The sequenced sample was naive CD8+ T cells from PBMCs. This receptor was taken from a man between 18 and 35 years old in good health. Some clones in this sample may be carry-over from other donors' samples. The chain recombines TRBV19 with TRBJ2-3; D is uncertain. CDR3 protein: CASSMGRSRSEYTDTQYF. In nucleotides, the CDR3 is TGTGCCAGTAGTATGGGCCGGAGCCGCAGCGAGTACACAGATACGCAGTATTTT.